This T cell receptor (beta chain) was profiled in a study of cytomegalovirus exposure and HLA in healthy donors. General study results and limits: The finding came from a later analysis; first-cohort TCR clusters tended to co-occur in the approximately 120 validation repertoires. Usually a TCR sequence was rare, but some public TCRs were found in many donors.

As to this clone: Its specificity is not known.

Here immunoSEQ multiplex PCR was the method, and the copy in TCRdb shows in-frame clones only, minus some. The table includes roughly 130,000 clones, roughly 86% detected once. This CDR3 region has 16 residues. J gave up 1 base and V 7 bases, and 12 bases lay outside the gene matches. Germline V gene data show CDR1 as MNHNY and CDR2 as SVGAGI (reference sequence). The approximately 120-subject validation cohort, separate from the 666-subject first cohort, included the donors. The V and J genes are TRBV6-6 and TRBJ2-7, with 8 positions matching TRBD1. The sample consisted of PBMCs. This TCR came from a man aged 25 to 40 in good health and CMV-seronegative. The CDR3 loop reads CASTADRGAGSYEQYF. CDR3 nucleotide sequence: TGTGCCAGCACCGCCGACAGGGGCGCTGGGTCCTACGAGCAGTACTTC.